The next 26 T cell receptor beta chains were all read from a single sample in a study of blood T cell repertoires in COVID-19. TCRdb's copy holds only in-frame clones and misses some; the assay was immunoSEQ multiplex PCR. This table holds approximately 74,000 clones, roughly three quarters found once. The sample consisted of peripheral blood. All receptors derive from a man between 60 and 70 years old with acute or convalescent COVID-19.

This clone was seen only once. The gene calls are TRBV9 and TRBJ2-3; TRBD1 matches at 7 bases. There are 18 residues in the CDR3. Germline V gene sequence: CDR1 SGDLS, CDR2 YYNGEE. V shed 4 bases and J 0 bases; nucleotides not matched to a gene: 14. The CDR3 region is CASSLRDRAGVSTDTQYF. The DNA for the CDR3 is TGTGCCAGCAGCCTAAGAGACAGGGCCGGGGTTAGCACAGATACGCAGTATTTT.

CDR3 amino acids: CASSFLTSGVRNEQFF. The CDR3 DNA follows: TGTGCCAGCAGTTTCTTGACTAGCGGGGTGAGGAATGAGCAGTTCTTC. The J gene is TRBJ2-1, the V gene TRBV6-5; the match to TRBD2 covers 11 bases. The V segment lost 4 bases and the J segment 7 bases; nucleotides outside the gene matches: 9. The CDR3 contains 16 residues. Germline CDR1 MNHEY, CDR2 SVGAGI.

V usage is TRBV28 and J usage is TRBJ1-3; possibly TRBD1 for D (5 bases). Trimming cost V 5 bases and J 0 bases, with 5 bases left between them. Germline V gives CDR1 MDHEN, CDR2 SYDVKM. The CDR3 runs to 13 residues. CDR3 DNA sequence: TGTGCCAGCAGTAGGGGCTCTGGAAACACCATATATTTT. Translation gives CASSRGSGNTIYF.

V is TRBV3-1 (or the pseudogene TRBV3-2) and J is TRBJ2-3, with unresolved D. The CDR3 totals 14 residues. Looked up from germline, CDR1 is LGHDT and CDR2 is YNNKEL (reference sequence). The V end was cut by 0 bases, the J end by 2 bases, with 6 bases between. DNA for the CDR3: TGTGCCAGCAGCCAAGAGAGATCCACAGATACGCAGTATTTT. This sequence encodes CASSQERSTDTQYF.

The chain links TRBV5-4 to TRBJ2-5; D ambiguous. Deletions cut 0 bases from V and 5 bases from J, with 11 bases between. Germline lookup yields CDR1 SGHNT and CDR2 YYREEE (reference sequence). The CDR3 contains 14 residues. The CDR3 protein is CASSLVAAIETQYF. The CDR3, as DNA: TGTGCCAGCAGCTTGGTAGCTGCAATTGAGACCCAGTACTTC. The full variable domain, rest sourced from reference TRBV5-4 and TRBJ2-5, is ETGVTQSPTHLIKTRGQQVTLRCSSQSGHNTVSWYQQALGQGPQFIFQYYREEENGRGNFPPRFSGLQFPNYSSELNVNALELDDSALYLCASSLVAAIETQYFGPGTRLLVL.

The chain joins TRBV7-8 to TRBJ2-3; 10 bases map to TRBD1. V shed 5 bases, J shed 2 bases, and the junction held 4 bases outside the gene matches. The CDR3 length is 15 residues. Germline CDR1 is SGHVS and CDR2 is FQNEAQ. The CDR3 DNA reads TGTGCCAGCAGCCCTGGGACAGGGGACACAGATACGCAGTATTTT. Residues: CASSPGTGDTDTQYF.

This clone was seen only a few times. The chain couples TRBV6-5 to TRBJ1-4, with 7 nucleotides matching TRBD1. The V gene end was trimmed by 2 bases and the J gene end by 5 bases; junction bases not matched to a gene: 5. Germline assignment: CDR1 MNHEY and CDR2 SVGAGI. The CDR3 sequence is 15 residues long. Here the CDR3 reads CASSYRTGLNEKLFF. CDR3 bases: TGTGCCAGCAGTTACCGGACAGGTTTAAATGAAAAACTGTTTTTT.

The V and J genes are TRBV5-1 and TRBJ2-5, with 9 bases matching TRBD1. J lost 7 bases, V lost 4 bases, and 14 bases had no gene match. Germline lookup yields CDR1 SGHRS and CDR2 YFSETQ. The CDR3 length is 16 residues. In nucleotides, the CDR3 is TGCGCCAGCAGCATCCAACCCCCGGGACAGGGAGGGACCCAGTACTTC. It is translated as CASSIQPPGQGGTQYF.

The rearrangement uses TRBV5-1 and TRBJ2-1; 13 bases fit TRBD2. V was pared by 3 bases and J by 0 bases, with 3 bases of the junction left unmatched. Germline CDR1 reads SGHRS; CDR2 reads YFSETQ. This CDR3 contains 17 residues. The CDR3 DNA reads TGCGCCAGCAGCTACCGACTAGCGGGGGGCTCCTACAATGAGCAGTTCTTC. Encoded protein: CASSYRLAGGSYNEQFF.

The chain links TRBV7-9 to TRBJ2-1; a possible D gene is TRBD2 (5 bases). The CDR3 contains 15 residues. The germline V gene has CDR1 SEHNR and CDR2 FQNEAQ (reference sequence). Trimming pared 2 bases from V and 0 bases from J, leaving 8 bases between. The CDR3 bases are TGTGCCAGCAGCTTAACGGGGAGCTCCTACAATGAGCAGTTCTTC. It yields the protein CASSLTGSSYNEQFF. The full variable domain, its missing parts supplied by reference TRBV7-9 and TRBJ2-1, is DTGVSQNPRHKITKRGQNVTFRCDPISEHNRLYWYRQTLGQGPEFLTYFQNEAQLEKSRLLSDRFSAERPKGSFSTLEIQRTEQGDSAMYLCASSLTGSSYNEQFFGPGTRLTVL.

This clone has only a few counts. The J gene is TRBJ2-7, the V gene TRBV12-3 or TRBV12-4, with TRBD2 identical over 10 bases. This CDR3 contains 13 residues. The trim removed 10 bases at V and 3 bases at J, leaving 6 bases unmatched. The CDR3 loop is CATQRGGLYEQYF. The CDR3, as DNA: TGTGCCACCCAGCGGGGGGGCCTCTACGAGCAGTACTTC.

The V and J genes are TRBV2 and TRBJ1-4; D unclear. The germline V gene encodes CDR1 SNHLY and CDR2 FYNNEI. This CDR3 comprises 14 residues. Trimming took 7 bases from V and 4 from J, leaving 13 bases between them. The CDR3 nucleotides are TGTGCCAGCACGCCGGAGTCGGGTAATGAAAAACTGTTTTTT. This codes for CASTPESGNEKLFF.

This chain uses TRBV5-8 with TRBJ2-7; 7 nucleotides line up with TRBD1. The CDR3 runs 15 residues. After removal of 5 bases from V and 2 bases from J, the junction contained 10 bases not matched to a gene. The germline gives CDR1 SGHTS, CDR2 YDEGEE. Here the CDR3 DNA reads TGTGCCAGCAGTCACACCGGGACAGCGACCTACGAGCAGTACTTC. It codes for CASSHTGTATYEQYF.

To note about this clone: At the DNA level, this CDR3 is encoded by other sequences in the same sample as well. The chain couples TRBV2 to TRBJ1-1; no clear D gene. The CDR3 consists of 13 residues. Trimming shortened V by 4 bases and J by 4 bases, and 10 bases separated the two germline ends. Germline-derived CDR1 and CDR2 are SNHLY and FYNNEI. CDR3 DNA sequence: TGTGCCAGCAGTGGCCAGCGCGGCACTGAAGCTTTCTTT. Translating gives CASSGQRGTEAFF. Based on the CDR3 plus reference TRBV2 and TRBJ1-1, the full variable domain is EPEVTQTPSHQVTQMGQEVILRCVPISNHLYFYWYRQILGQKVEFLVSFYNNEISEKSEIFDDQFSVERPDGSNFTLKIRSTKLEDSAMYFCASSGQRGTEAFFGQGTRLTVV.

The chain links TRBV15 to TRBJ1-3; D might be TRBD1 (5 bases). Trimming removed 0 bases at V and 5 bases at J, with 11 bases between. The CDR3 loop spans 15 amino acids. The germline CDR1 and CDR2 sequences are LNHNV and YYDKDF (reference sequence). The CDR3 reads CATSRDRGVRNTIYF. The CDR3 DNA reads as TGTGCCACCAGCAGAGATCGGGGGGTTAGAAACACCATATATTTT.

This sequence joins TRBV6-5 and TRBJ2-7, with 10 nucleotides matching TRBD1. The CDR3 has 15 amino acids. J gave up 3 bases and V 6 bases, and 8 bases lay outside the gene matches. Germline loops: CDR1 MNHEY, CDR2 SVGAGI. The CDR3 protein is CASREAGTGVYEQYF. For the CDR3, the DNA is TGTGCCAGCAGAGAGGCCGGGACAGGGGTCTACGAGCAGTACTTC.

The V gene is TRBV7-9, the J gene TRBJ1-2; maybe TRBD1 (5 bases). The V gene's germline CDR1 is SEHNR and CDR2 FQNEAQ (reference sequence). The germline V and J ends were trimmed by 0 bases and 6 bases, with 14 bases remaining between them. This CDR3 spans 15 amino acids. For the CDR3, the DNA is TGTGCCAGCAGCTTAGCGTCGATCGGAGGGGATGGCTACACCTTC. This sequence encodes CASSLASIGGDGYTF.

This clone has just one count. V gene TRBV6-2 or TRBV6-3 combines with J gene TRBJ1-5; 8 bases match TRBD1. This CDR3 is built from 15 residues. With 4 bases clipped from V and 4 bases from J, the junction kept 6 bases outside the gene matches. Germline V gene lookup returns CDR1 MNHEY and CDR2 SVGEGT. The CDR3 DNA sequence: TGTGCCAGCAGTTGGACAGGGTCATGGAATCAGCCCCAGCATTTT. This gives the protein CASSWTGSWNQPQHF.

The chain is built from TRBV9 and TRBJ1-4; a possible D gene is TRBD1 (6 bases). V gave up 0 bases and J gave up 0 bases, with 9 bases separating them. The CDR3 runs 16 residues. Germline loops: CDR1 SGDLS, CDR2 YYNGEE. As DNA, the CDR3 is TGTGCCAGCAGCGTAGGGGGGACAACAACTAATGAAAAACTGTTTTTT. Translating it yields CASSVGGTTTNEKLFF.

The chain recombines TRBV11-2 with TRBJ2-1; D remains ambiguous. V shed 0 bases and J shed 0 bases, with 12 bases lying between them. Germline CDR1 is SGHAT and CDR2 is FQNNGV. The CDR3 spans 17 residues. The DNA of the CDR3 is TGTGCCAGCAGCTTAGACTCGTCCCCCCGCTCCTACAATGAGCAGTTCTTC. Its translation: CASSLDSSPRSYNEQFF.

The gene calls are TRBV4-1 and TRBJ2-3, with 7 bases fitting TRBD2. Germline values: CDR1 MGHRA, CDR2 YSYEKL. The V segment lost 0 bases and the J segment 7 bases; nucleotides outside the gene matches: 7. CDR3 length: 15 residues. The CDR3 DNA is TGCGCCAGCAGCCAAGATTCCCTGGGGGGGAATACGCAGTATTTT. Translation gives CASSQDSLGGNTQYF.

The chain combines TRBV5-8 with TRBJ2-7; TRBD1 matches at 7 bases. CDR1 and CDR2 from the germline V gene are SGHTS and YDEGEE. V dropped 0 bases and J dropped 3; count of bases not matched to a gene: 6. CDR3 size: 15 residues. CDR3 in DNA: TGTGCCAGCAGCTTGGACAGGGGCACTCTCTACGAGCAGTACTTC. It specifies CASSLDRGTLYEQYF.

V and J are TRBV24-1 and TRBJ2-2; 9 nucleotides align to TRBD1. This CDR3 is 17 amino acids long. J gave up 4 bases and V 3 bases, and 8 bases lay outside the gene matches. Germline values: CDR1 KGHDR, CDR2 SFDVKD. CDR3 DNA: TGTGCCACCAGTGATCGTAGGACAGGGGTAATCACCGGGGAGCTGTTTTTT. Amino acids: CATSDRRTGVITGELFF.

A few counts support this clone. CDR3 amino acids: CASSLELTGDEQFF. CDR3 nucleotide sequence: TGTGCCAGCAGCTTAGAGCTGACAGGGGATGAGCAGTTCTTC. The chain employs TRBV7-9 and TRBJ2-1; 8 bases match TRBD1. Germline assignment: CDR1 SEHNR and CDR2 FQNEAQ (reference sequence). The CDR3 contains 14 residues. Trimming removed 1 base from V and 8 bases from J; junction bases left unmatched: 4. Complete variable domain (other parts from reference TRBV7-9 and TRBJ2-1): DTGVSQNPRHKITKRGQNVTFRCDPISEHNRLYWYRQTLGQGPEFLTYFQNEAQLEKSRLLSDRFSAERPKGSFSTLEIQRTEQGDSAMYLCASSLELTGDEQFFGPGTRLTVL.

This rearrangement joins TRBV19 to TRBJ2-3, with D perhaps TRBD2 (6 bases). Between the trimmed V and J ends, which lost 7 bases and 2 bases, there was a span of 13 bases. The CDR3 runs to 14 residues. Germline V gene sequence: CDR1 LNHDA, CDR2 SQIVND (reference sequence). This chain's CDR3 is CASTRDLLTDTQYF. The CDR3 nucleotides are TGTGCCAGTACCCGGGACTTGCTCACAGATACGCAGTATTTT.

This clone was seen a few times. This chain connects TRBV20-1 to TRBJ1-5, with 7 bases fitting TRBD1. Unmatched junction bases numbered 3, after V lost 3 bases and J lost 1 base. Germline CDR1 is DFQATT and CDR2 is SNEGSKA (reference sequence). This CDR3 contains 14 residues. CDR3 loop: CSASGRGSNQPQHF. CDR3 DNA sequence: TGCAGTGCTAGTGGCAGGGGGAGCAATCAGCCCCAGCATTTT.